This TCR beta chain derives from a study of human T cells and chemical hapten exposure. Time point: patch test 2, 6 weeks after DPC sensitization. Treatment given: therapeutic diphenylcyclopropenone sensitization with weekly scalp DPC. V was trimmed by 7 bases and J by 0 bases, leaving 11 bases between them. The germline CDR1 and CDR2 sequences are MDHEN and SYDVKM. The CDR3 totals 14 residues. Individual cDNA molecules in this library carried unique molecular identifiers. Via MiXCR, TCRdb re-called the RACE reads, giving one row per CDR3 protein. The table shows about 96,000 distinct CDR3 sequences, with about 9.3% occurring only once.

The specimen was whole blood, collected in connection with sensitization to the hapten diphenylcyclopropenone (DPC). The J gene is TRBJ2-3, the V gene TRBV28; tentative D call: TRBD2 (5 bases). The TCR comes from a middle-aged woman with alopecia areata. Some clones in this sample may be carry-over from other donors' samples. The CDR3 DNA sequence: TGTGCCAGCACCATCGGACTCAGCACAGATACGCAGTATTTT. Protein product: CASTIGLSTDTQYF.